This TCR beta chain is from a study of blood T cell repertoires in COVID-19. Study as a whole: T cells, B-cell-depleted T cells, or PBMCs provided the cDNA or gDNA that served as material.

The CDR3 has 15 amino acids. Germline V lookup: CDR1 SGHNT, CDR2 YENEEA. With 5 bases clipped from V and 7 bases from J, the junction kept 7 bases outside the gene matches. Methods used by the authors: Estimates of nucleated cell counts were drawn from the amplification of reference gene primers. Libraries were prepared by immunoSEQ multiplex PCR; TCRdb keeps only in-frame clonotypes and omits some of them. The V and J calls and clone size are taken from that table; D and trimming were inferred from the DNA. The sample lists about 200,000 clones; 87% were seen once. The sample taken for sequencing was peripheral blood. V usage is TRBV11-3 and J usage is TRBJ2-1; 11 nucleotides align to TRBD1. The TCR comes from a man aged 60-69 years with active or convalescent COVID-19. CDR3 DNA sequence: TGTGCCAGCAGCCCCCGGACAGGGGGCGGGAATGAGCAGTTCTTC. It yields the protein CASSPRTGGGNEQFF.